This T cell receptor (beta chain) emerged from a study of control samples from healthy donors and cancer patients. CDR1 is WNHNN, CDR2 SYGVQD, per germline (reference sequence). V gave up 0 bases and J gave up 4 bases, with 10 bases separating them. There are 15 residues in the CDR3. Repertoires were generated with immunoSEQ multiplex PCR, while TCRdb's copy carries only in-frame clones and drops some. The sample records approximately 180,000 clones, roughly 94% being singletons. This receptor was taken from a woman between 18 and 29 years old in good health. Source material: blood. The chain couples TRBV10-1 to TRBJ1-3, with D perhaps matching TRBD1 (5 bases). The CDR3 protein is CASSESGGGGNTIYF. In DNA, the CDR3 is TGCGCCAGCAGTGAGTCCGGCGGGGGAGGAAACACCATATATTTT.